This T cell receptor beta chain was captured in a study of T cell responses to AZD1222 COVID-19 vaccine (dated by TCRdb to the early 2020s). Background for the entire study: AZD1222 recipients with second doses at about 4 weeks or about 12 weeks were pooled, because spike-specific TCR depth and breadth did not differ between schedules. TCR sequencing was performed for 230 to 250 trial participants, of whom roughly 200 were given two doses of AZD1222 and around 26 were given two doses of MenACWY control vaccine. Trial participants were enrolled by age into 18-55, 56-69 and 70-plus year subgroups, with about 150, 28 and 57 TCR-sequenced participants respectively. On the study overall, not on this receptor specifically: Conclusions about previously exposed vaccinees were limited because only a handful of AZD1222 recipients were SARS-CoV-2 seropositive at baseline. The whole spike protein was spanned by vaccine-associated CD4 TCRs, and dominant responses were seen in regions 160-218 and 743-854. Reportedly, close to half of the unique spike-specific TCRs recognized epitopes lying outside the regions that are mutated in the B.1.351 and B.1.1.7 variants. After two AZD1222 doses, spike-specific TCR breadth and depth were significantly higher than at day 0 and than in MenACWY recipients. Most participants were white British and females outnumbered males, and the authors suggested that clonal diversity may have been underestimated. Because no samples from the day 14 peak response were available, repertoires could be characterized only after the peak T cell response. The 56-69-year group was small, and its depth increase did not reach significance, likely because of low power.

CDR3 length: 15 amino acids, cysteine to phenylalanine. The kept DNA is CDR3 alone, 45 bases in frame from the first base. The germline ends are 14 bases apart after V is trimmed by 10 bases and J by 1 base. The CDR3 regions of human TCRbeta chains were analyzed by immunosequencing. The published analysis was carried out like this. TCRs in the repertoires were compared against a reference library of SARS-CoV-2-specific TCRs that had been generated with the MIRA antigen-specificity platform. Breadth meant the fraction of unique TCRs that were SARS-CoV-2-associated, whereas depth meant the fraction of total T cells that were SARS-CoV-2-associated. Using the MIRA data, every spike-specific TCR was mapped to the spike region that the TCR reacted to and assigned to either a CD4 or a CD8 class. Log10-transformed breadth and depth values were compared by one-way ANOVA with Sidak's multiple comparisons tests. This is the immuneACCESS table as TCRdb keeps it, with only in-frame sequences that have V and J called. A part of the clones is gone; compared with another copy, unresolved V genes explain less than half, and the rest is unexplained. The V and J calls and clone size come from that table; D and trimming were worked out from the DNA. The sample profile shows more than 150,000 clones; around 92% of them were found once. Roughly 9.2% of the sample is held by the ten biggest clonotypes.

The time point tag for this specimen amounts to: baseline before first vaccination. Vaccinee samples came from UK trials COV001 and COV002, including a single-blind randomized controlled phase 2/3 trial of AZD1222 (ChAdOx1 nCoV-19) in healthy adults. For TCRbeta chain sequencing, PBMC samples were collected from trial participants at day 0 and at day 28 after the second dose. Regarding this clone: Its antigen has not been determined. No base quality values were provided; no much bigger clone lies one nucleotide off.

This material consisted of peripheral blood, taken on day 0 of AZD1222 vaccination. The rearrangement combines TRBV23-1 with TRBJ2-6; the D gene is possibly TRBD2, with 7 bases matching. TRBV23-1 is an ORF, and what it does is uncertain. The TCR originated in an adult in good health. The nucleotide sequence reads as follows: TGCGCCAAAAACGGGGGGCCGTCTGGGGCCAACGTCCTGACTTTC. Its product reads: CAKNGGPSGANVLTF.